This paragraph reports one TCR beta chain. These data come from a study of blood T cell repertoires in COVID-19. The wider study: Donors in the United States, Italy and Spain gave samples during acute or convalescent COVID-19. The analysed material was cDNA or gDNA that came from T cells, B-cell-depleted T cells, or PBMCs.

Clones were read by immunoSEQ multiplex PCR, and TCRdb kept only the in-frame ones, dropping some. The sample has 210,000 or so clones; 84% are singletons. CDR1 and CDR2 (germline): MDHEN, SYDVKM. Trimming took off 2 bases at V and 4 bases at J, with 17 bases between the two ends. This CDR3 comprises 16 residues. The clonotype originates from a woman of 80 years or more with COVID-19, enrolled during active disease. Sequencing input: peripheral blood. V is TRBV28 and J is TRBJ1-2, with TRBD1 as a possible D gene (5 bases). The CDR3, as DNA: TGTGCCAGCAGTTTAGCGTCACAGGTCCTCAGCTATGGCTACACCTTC. It encodes CASSLASQVLSYGYTF.